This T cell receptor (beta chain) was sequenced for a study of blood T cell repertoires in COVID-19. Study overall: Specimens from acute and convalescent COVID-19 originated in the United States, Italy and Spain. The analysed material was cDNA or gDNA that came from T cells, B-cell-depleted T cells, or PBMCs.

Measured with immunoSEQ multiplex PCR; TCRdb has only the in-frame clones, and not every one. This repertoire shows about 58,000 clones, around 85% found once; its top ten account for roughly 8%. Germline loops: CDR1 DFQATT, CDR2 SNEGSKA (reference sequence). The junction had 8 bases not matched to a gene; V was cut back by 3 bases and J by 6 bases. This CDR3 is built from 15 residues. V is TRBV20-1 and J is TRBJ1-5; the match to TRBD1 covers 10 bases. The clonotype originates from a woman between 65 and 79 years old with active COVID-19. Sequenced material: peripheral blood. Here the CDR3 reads CSASDRGLDSQPQHF. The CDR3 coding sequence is TGCAGTGCTAGTGACAGGGGGCTGGATAGTCAGCCCCAGCATTTT.